This T cell receptor (beta chain) was sequenced in a study of beta chain features in type 1 diabetes. Whole-study findings and limits: There was a moderate but significant shortening of TCRB CDR3s in all four CD4+ subsets of Type 1 diabetes patients.

All of the isolated RNA was reverse transcribed, so expressed TCRB transcripts were sequenced. TCRdb's table, derived via immunoSEQ multiplex PCR, lists solely in-frame clones and lacks some. The sample lists 300,000 to 400,000 clones; roughly 14% were seen once. Comment on this clone: Its antigen remains unknown.

The V gene lost 3 bases and the J gene lost 1 base, with 10 bases spanning the gap. This CDR3 comprises 14 residues. From germline, CDR1 is LNHDA and CDR2 SQIVND (reference sequence). The sequence was collected from a woman between 18 and 29 years old with type 1 diabetes. Sequenced: naive CD4+ T cells from blood. V is TRBV19 and J is TRBJ2-7, with a possible D match to TRBD2 (6 bases). The CDR3, as DNA: TGTGCCAGTAGTATCGTGCGGGATTCCTACGAGCAGTACTTC. It translates to CASSIVRDSYEQYF.